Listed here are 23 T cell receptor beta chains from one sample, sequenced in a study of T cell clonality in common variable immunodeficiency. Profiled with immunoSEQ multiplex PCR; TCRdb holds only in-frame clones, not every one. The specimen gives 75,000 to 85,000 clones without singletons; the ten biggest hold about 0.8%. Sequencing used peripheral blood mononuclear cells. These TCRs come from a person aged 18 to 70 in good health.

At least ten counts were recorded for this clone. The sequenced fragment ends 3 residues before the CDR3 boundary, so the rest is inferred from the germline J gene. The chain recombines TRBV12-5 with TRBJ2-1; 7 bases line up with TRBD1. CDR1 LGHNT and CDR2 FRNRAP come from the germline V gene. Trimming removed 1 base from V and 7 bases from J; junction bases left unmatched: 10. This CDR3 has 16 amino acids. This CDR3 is CASGLATGTARNEQFF. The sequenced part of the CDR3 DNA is TGTGCTAGTGGTTTGGCCACCGGGACAGCAAGAAATGAG.

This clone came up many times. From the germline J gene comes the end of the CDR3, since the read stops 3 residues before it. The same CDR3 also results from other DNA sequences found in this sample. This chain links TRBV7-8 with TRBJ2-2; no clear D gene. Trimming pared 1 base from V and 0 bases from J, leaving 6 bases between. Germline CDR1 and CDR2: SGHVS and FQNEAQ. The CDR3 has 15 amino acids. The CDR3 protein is CASSLVSANTGELFF. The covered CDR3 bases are TGTGCCAGCAGCTTAGTATCAGCGAACACCGGGGAG.

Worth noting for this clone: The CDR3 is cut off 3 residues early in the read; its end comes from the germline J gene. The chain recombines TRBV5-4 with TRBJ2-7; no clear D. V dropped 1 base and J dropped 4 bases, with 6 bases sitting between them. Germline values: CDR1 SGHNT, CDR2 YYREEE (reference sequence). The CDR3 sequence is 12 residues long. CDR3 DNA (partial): TGTGCCAGCAGCTTGAGGCCATACGAG. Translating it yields CASSLRPYE. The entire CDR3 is CASSLRPYEQYF.

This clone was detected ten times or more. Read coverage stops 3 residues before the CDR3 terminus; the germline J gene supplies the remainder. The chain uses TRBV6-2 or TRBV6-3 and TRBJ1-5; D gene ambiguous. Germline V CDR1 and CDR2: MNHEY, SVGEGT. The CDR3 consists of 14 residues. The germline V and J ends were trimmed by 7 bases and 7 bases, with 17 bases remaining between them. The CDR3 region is CASNPARGSQPQHF. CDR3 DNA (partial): TGTGCCAGCAATCCAGCGCGGGGAAGCCAGCCC.

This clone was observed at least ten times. The CDR3 sequence: CSAPLLAGAEETQYF. The CDR3 DNA, read in part, is TGCAGTGCTCCTTTACTAGCGGGAGCGGAAGAGACC. This chain uses TRBV20-1 with TRBJ2-5; 11 bases are shared with TRBD2. The CDR3 extends 3 residues past the end of the read, so its final part is completed from the germline J gene. The germline V gene encodes CDR1 DFQATT and CDR2 SNEGSKA (reference sequence). The CDR3 runs 15 residues. J was trimmed by 3 bases and V by 5 bases; bases with no gene match: 8.

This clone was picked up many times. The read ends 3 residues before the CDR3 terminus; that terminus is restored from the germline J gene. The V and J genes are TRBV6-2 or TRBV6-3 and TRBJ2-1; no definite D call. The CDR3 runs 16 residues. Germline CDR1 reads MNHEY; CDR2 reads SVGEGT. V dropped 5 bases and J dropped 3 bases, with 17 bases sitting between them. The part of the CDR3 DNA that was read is TGTGCCAGCAGTCCCCAGACAATCATCAACTACAATGAG. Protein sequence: CASSPQTIINYNE. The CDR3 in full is CASSPQTIINYNEQFF.

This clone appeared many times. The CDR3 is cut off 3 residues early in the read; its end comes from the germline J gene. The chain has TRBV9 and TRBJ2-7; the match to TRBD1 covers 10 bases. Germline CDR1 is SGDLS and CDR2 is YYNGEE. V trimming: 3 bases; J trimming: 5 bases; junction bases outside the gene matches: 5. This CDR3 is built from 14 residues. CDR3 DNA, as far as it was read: TGTGCCAGCAGCGGAGGGACAGGGGACGACGAG. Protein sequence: CASSGGTGDDE. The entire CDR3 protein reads CASSGGTGDDEQYF.

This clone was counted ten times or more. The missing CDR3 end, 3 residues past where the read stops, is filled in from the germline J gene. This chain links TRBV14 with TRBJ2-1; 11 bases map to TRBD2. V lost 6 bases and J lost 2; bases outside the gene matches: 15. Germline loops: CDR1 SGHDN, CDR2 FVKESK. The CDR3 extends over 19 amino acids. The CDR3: CASRPSETLSGRAYNEQFF. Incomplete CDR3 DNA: TGTGCCAGCAGACCAAGCGAGACACTTAGCGGGAGGGCCTACAATGAG.

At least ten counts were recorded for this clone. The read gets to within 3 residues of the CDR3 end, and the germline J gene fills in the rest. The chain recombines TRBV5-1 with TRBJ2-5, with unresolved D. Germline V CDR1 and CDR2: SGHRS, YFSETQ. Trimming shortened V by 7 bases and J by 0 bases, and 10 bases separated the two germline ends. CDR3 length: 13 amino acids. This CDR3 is CASAPGYQETQYF. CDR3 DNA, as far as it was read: TGCGCCAGCGCCCCCGGGTACCAAGAGACC.

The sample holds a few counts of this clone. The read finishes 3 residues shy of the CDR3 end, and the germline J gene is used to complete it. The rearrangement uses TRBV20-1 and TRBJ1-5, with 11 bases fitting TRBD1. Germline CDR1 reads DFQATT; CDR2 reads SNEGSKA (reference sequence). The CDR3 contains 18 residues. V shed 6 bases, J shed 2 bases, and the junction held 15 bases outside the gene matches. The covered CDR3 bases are TGCAGTGCCGAAGAGTGGACAGGGGGCTCTTTAGGCAATCAGCCC. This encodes CSAEEWTGGSLGNQP. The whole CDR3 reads CSAEEWTGGSLGNQPQHF.

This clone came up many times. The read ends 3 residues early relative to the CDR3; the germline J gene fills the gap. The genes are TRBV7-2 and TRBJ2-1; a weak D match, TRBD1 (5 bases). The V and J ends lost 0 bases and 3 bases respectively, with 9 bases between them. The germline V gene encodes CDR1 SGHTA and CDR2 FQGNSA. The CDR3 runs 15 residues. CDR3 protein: CASSLAQGDYNEQFF. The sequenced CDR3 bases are TGTGCCAGCAGCTTAGCGCAGGGCGACTACAATGAG.

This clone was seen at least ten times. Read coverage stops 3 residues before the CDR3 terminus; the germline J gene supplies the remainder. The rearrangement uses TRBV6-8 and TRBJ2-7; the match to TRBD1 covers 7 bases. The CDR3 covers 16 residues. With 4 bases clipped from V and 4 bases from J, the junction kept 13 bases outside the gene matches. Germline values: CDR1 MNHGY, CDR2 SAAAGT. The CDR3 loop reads CASSSQYRGLLYEQYF. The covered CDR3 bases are TGTGCCAGCAGTTCGCAATACAGGGGTCTCTTGTACGAG.

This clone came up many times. The part of the CDR3 DNA that was read is TGTGCCAGCAAACAGGGGCCCTCTTACGAG. This codes for CASKQGPSYE. The full CDR3 is CASKQGPSYEQYF. V is TRBV7-2 and J is TRBJ2-7; 7 bases are a match to TRBD1. The observed sequence ends 3 residues before the CDR3 terminus, with the missing tail filled in from the germline J gene. V trimming: 7 bases; J trimming: 4 bases; junction bases outside the gene matches: 7. Germline-derived CDR1 and CDR2 are SGHTA and FQGNSA. This CDR3 is built from 13 residues. Filled out from reference TRBV7-2 and TRBJ2-7, the complete variable domain reads GAGVSQSPSNKVTEKGKDVELRCDPISGHTALYWYRQSLGQGLEFLIYFQGNSAPDKSGLPSDRFSAERTGGSVSTLTIQRTQQEDSAVYLCASKQGPSYEQYFGPGTRLTVT.

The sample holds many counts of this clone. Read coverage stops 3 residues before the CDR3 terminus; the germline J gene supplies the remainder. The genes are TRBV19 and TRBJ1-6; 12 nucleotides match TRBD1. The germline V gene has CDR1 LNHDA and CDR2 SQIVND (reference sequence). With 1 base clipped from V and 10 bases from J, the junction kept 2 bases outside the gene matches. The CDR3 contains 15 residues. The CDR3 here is CASSIGDRGRSPLHF. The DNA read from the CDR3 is TGTGCCAGTAGTATAGGGGACAGGGGGCGATCACCC.

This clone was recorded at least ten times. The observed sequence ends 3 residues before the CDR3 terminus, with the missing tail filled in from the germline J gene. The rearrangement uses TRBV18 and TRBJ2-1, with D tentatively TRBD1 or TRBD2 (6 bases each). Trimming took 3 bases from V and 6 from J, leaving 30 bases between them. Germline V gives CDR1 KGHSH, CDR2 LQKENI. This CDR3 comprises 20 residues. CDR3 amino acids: CASSPQKGGAGTTQSNEQFF. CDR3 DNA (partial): TGTGCCAGCTCACCTCAAAAAGGGGGTGCGGGAACGACACAAAGCAATGAG.

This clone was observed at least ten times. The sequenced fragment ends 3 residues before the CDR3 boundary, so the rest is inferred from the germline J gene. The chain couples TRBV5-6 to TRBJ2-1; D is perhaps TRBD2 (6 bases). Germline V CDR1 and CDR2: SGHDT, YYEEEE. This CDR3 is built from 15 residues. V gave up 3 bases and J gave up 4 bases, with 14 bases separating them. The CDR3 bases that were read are TGTGCCAGCAGCTCGCGCGGGACTCTTTACAATGAG. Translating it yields CASSSRGTLYNE. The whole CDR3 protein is CASSSRGTLYNEQFF.

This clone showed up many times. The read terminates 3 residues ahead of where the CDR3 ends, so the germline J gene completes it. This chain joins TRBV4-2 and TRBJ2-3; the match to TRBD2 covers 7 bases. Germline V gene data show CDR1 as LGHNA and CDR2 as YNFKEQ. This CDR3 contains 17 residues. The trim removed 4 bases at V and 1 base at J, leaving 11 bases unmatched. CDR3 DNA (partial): TGTGCCAGCAGCCTGTACGGGGAGGGCGCTGGCACAGATACG. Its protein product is CASSLYGEGAGTDT. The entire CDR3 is CASSLYGEGAGTDTQYF.

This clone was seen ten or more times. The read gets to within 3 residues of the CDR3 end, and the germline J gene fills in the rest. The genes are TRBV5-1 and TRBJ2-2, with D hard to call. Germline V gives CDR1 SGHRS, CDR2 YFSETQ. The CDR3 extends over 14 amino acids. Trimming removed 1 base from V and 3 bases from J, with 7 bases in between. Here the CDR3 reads CASSLRVDTGELFF. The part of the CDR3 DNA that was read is TGCGCCAGCAGCTTGCGGGTGGACACCGGGGAG.

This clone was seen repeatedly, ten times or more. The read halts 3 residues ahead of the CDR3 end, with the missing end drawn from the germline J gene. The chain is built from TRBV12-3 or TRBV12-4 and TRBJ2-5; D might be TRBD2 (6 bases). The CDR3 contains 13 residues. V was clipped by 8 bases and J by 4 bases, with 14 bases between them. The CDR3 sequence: CASLGTLGETQYF. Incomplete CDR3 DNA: TGTGCCAGCCTCGGGACTCTAGGAGAGACC.

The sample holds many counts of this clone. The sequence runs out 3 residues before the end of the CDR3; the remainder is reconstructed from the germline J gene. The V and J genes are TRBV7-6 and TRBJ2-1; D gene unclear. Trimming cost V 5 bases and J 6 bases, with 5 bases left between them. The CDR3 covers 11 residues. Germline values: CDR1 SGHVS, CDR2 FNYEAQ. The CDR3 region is CASSLSNEQFF. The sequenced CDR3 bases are TGTGCCAGCAGCCTCTCCAATGAG.

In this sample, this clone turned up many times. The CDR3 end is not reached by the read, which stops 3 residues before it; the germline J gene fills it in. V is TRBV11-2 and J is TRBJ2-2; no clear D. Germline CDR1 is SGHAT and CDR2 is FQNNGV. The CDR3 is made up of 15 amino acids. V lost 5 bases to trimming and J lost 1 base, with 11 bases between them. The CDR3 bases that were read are TGTGCCAGCAGCCCTATTGAGCGGAACACCGGGGAG. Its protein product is CASSPIERNTGE. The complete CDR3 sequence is CASSPIERNTGELFF. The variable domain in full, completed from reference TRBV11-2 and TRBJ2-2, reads EAGVAQSPRYKIIEKRQSVAFWCNPISGHATLYWYQQILGQGPKLLIQFQNNGVVDDSQLPKDRFSAERLKGVDSTLKIQPAKLEDSAVYLCASSPIERNTGELFFGEGSRLTVL.

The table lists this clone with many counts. The chain's CDR3 is CASSLGQGYEQFF. The part of the CDR3 DNA that was read is TGTGCCAGCAGCTTAGGACAGGGCTATGAG. The rearrangement links TRBV11-3 to TRBJ2-1; 7 nucleotides match TRBD1. The missing CDR3 end, 3 residues past where the read stops, is filled in from the germline J gene. The J segment lost 8 bases and the V segment lost 1 base, leaving 2 bases of the junction unmatched. CDR1 is SGHNT, CDR2 YENEEA, per germline. The CDR3 has 13 amino acids.

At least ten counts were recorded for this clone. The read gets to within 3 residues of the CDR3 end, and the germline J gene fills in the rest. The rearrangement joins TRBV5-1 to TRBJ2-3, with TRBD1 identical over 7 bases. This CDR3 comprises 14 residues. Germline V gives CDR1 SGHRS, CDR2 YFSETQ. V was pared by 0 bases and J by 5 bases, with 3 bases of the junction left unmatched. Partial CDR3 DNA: TGCGCCAGCAGCTTGGGACAGGGTCGAGATACG. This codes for CASSLGQGRDT. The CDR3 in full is CASSLGQGRDTQYF. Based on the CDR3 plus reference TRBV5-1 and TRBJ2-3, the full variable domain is KAGVTQTPRYLIKTRGQQVTLSCSPISGHRSVSWYQQTPGQGLQFLFEYFSETQRNKGNFPGRFSGRQFSNSRSEMNVSTLELGDSALYLCASSLGQGRDTQYFGPGTRLTVL.